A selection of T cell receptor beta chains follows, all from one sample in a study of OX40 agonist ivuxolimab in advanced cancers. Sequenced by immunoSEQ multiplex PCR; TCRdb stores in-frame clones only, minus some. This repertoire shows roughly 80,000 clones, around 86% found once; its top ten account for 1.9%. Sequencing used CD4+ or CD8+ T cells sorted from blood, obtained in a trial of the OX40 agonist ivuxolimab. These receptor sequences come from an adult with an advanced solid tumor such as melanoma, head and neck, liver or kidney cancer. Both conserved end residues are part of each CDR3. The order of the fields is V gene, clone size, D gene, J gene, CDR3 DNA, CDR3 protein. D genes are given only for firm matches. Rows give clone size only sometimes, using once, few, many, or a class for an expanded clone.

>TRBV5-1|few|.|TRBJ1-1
TGCGCCAGCACCCTCAGGGAGGGTGGGAGCACTGAAGCTTTCTTT
CASTLREGGSTEAFF
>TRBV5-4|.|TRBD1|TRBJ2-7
TGTGCCAGCAGCATGGGACAGGGGACATACGAGCAGTACTTC
CASSMGQGTYEQYF
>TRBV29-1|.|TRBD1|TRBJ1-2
TGCAGCGTTGAACTCGGAGGGGGCGACTATGGCTACACCTTC
CSVELGGGDYGYTF
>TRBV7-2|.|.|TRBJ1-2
TGTGCCAGCACCTCACGGGCGAGTAACTATGGCTACACCTTC
CASTSRASNYGYTF
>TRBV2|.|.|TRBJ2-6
TGTGCCAGCAGCGAGATGACTGGGGCCAACGTCCTGACTTTC
CASSEMTGANVLTF
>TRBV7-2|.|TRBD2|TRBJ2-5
TGTGCCAGCAGCTTATTAAGCGGGGGGCGCCCGAGCCCACAGGAGACCCAGTACTTC
CASSLLSGGRPSPQETQYF
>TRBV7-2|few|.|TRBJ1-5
TGTGCCAGCAGCTTAGTCCCCACAGAGCCCCAGCATTTT
CASSLVPTEPQHF
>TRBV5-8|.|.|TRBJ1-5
TGTGCCAGCAGCCAAGACCCCACGGGCAATCAGCCCCAGCATTTT
CASSQDPTGNQPQHF
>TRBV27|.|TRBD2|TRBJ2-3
TGTGCCAGCAGCCCTAGCGGGGCTCACGGTACGCAGTATTTT
CASSPSGAHGTQYF
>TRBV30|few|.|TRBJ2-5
TGTGCCTGGAGCGGCTCAGACAAGGGGACCCAGTACTTC
CAWSGSDKGTQYF
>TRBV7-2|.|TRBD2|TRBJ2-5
TGTGCCAGCAGCTTAGGAGGACTAGCCGGGGGGCAAGAGACCCAGTACTTC
CASSLGGLAGGQETQYF
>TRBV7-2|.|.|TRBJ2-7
TGTGCCAGCAGCCGCGGAGGAAGCTCCTACGAGCAGTACTTC
CASSRGGSSYEQYF
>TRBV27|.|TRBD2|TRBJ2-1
TGTGCCAGCAGTTTCCGCCGCCCGGGGGCGGGGGGGGCTGAGCAGTTCTTC
CASSFRRPGAGGAEQFF
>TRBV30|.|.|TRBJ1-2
TGTGCCTGGAGTGATGGCCCCCTCGTTGGCTATGGCTACACCTTC
CAWSDGPLVGYGYTF
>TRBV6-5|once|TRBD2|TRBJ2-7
TGTGCCAGCAGAGCCGGGACTAGCTTCCCCGAGCAGTACTTC
CASRAGTSFPEQYF
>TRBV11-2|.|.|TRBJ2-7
TGTGCCAGCAGCCCCGGCCCCTACGAGCAGTACTTC
CASSPGPYEQYF
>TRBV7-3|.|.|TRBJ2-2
TGTGCCAGCAGCTTGGGACATCGGACCGCGAACACCGGGGAGCTGTTTTTT
CASSLGHRTANTGELFF
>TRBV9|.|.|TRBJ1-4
TGTGCCAGCAGCACCCCCGGGACATCTGAAAAACTGTTTTTT
CASSTPGTSEKLFF
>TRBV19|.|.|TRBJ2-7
TGTGCCAGTAGCCGAATCTCAGGGGTTAGTACCTACGAGCAGTACTTC
CASSRISGVSTYEQYF
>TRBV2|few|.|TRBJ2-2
TGTGCCAGCAGTGCCTTGGCCGCGAACACCGGGGAGCTGTTTTTT
CASSALAANTGELFF
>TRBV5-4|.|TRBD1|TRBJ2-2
TGTGCCAGCAGCAGGGGCCCTCCGGGACAGGGGGCAGGGACCGGGGAGCTGTTTTTT
CASSRGPPGQGAGTGELFF
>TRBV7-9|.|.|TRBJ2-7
TGTGCCAGCAGCTTCACCCAGGCCGCCTACGAGCAGTACTTC
CASSFTQAAYEQYF
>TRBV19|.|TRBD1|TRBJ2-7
TGTGCCAGTAGCTCTCAAGGGACAGCTACCTACGAGCAGTACTTC
CASSSQGTATYEQYF
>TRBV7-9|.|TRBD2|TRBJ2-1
TGTGCCAGCAGCTGGGGACTAGCGGGGACGTTAATCTACAATGAGCAGTTCTTC
CASSWGLAGTLIYNEQFF
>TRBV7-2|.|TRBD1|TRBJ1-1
TGTGCCAGCAGCTTAGCGGTGAGACAGGGATTGAACACTGAAGCTTTCTTT
CASSLAVRQGLNTEAFF
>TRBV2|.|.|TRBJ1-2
TGTGCCAGCAGACAGGTTTATGGCTACACCTTC
CASRQVYGYTF
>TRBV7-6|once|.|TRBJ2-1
TGTGCCAGCAGCTTACCCGGGGGACGGCAGTTCTTC
CASSLPGGRQFF
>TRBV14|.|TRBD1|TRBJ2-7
TGTGCCAGCAGCCGCTCACAGGGGGCCGGCTACGAGCAGTACTTC
CASSRSQGAGYEQYF
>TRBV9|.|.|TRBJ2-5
TGTGCCAGCAGCGTAGCCCCCGCTAGCCAAGAGACCCAGTACTTC
CASSVAPASQETQYF
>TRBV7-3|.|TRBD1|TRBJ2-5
TGTGCCAGCAGCGCCGACAGGGATGAGACCCAGTACTTC
CASSADRDETQYF
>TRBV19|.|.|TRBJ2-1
TGTGCCAGTAGTATCCCCGGGGCCTTTGGTAATGAGCAGTTCTTC
CASSIPGAFGNEQFF
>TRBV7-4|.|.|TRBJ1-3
TGTGCCAGCAGCTTAAGGGGAAACACCATATATTTT
CASSLRGNTIYF
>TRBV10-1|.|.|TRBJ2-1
TGCGCCAGCAGTGAGGTGGCTAGTTCCTACAATGAGCAGTTCTTC
CASSEVASSYNEQFF
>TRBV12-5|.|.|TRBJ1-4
TGTGCTAGTGGTTCCGGACAGTCAGCAAATGAAAAACTGTTTTTT
CASGSGQSANEKLFF
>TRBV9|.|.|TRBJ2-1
TGTGCCAGCAGCCCAACGCTAGGAGGGTTTTACAATGAGCAGTTCTTC
CASSPTLGGFYNEQFF
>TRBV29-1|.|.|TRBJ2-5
TGCAGCGTTGAGAAGCTCGAGACCCAGTACTTC
CSVEKLETQYF
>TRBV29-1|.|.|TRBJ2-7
TGCAGCGTAGCCGGGCGCCCAGGAGAGCAGTACTTC
CSVAGRPGEQYF
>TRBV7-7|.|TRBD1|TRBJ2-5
TGTGCCAGCAGCCCCTGGACAGGGCTCGGAGAGACCCAGTACTTC
CASSPWTGLGETQYF
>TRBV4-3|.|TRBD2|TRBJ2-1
TGCGCCAGCAGCCATGAGACTAGCGGGAGAATCTCCTACAATGAGCAGTTCTTC
CASSHETSGRISYNEQFF
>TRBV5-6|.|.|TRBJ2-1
TGTGCCAGCAGCTTGGCGCTTTCTTACAATGAGCAGTTCTTC
CASSLALSYNEQFF